This is a list of T cell receptor beta chains from one sample in a study of blood T cell repertoires in COVID-19. The method was immunoSEQ multiplex PCR; TCRdb's version includes in-frame clones alone and lacks a portion of them. The table has some 160,000 clones, around 80% seen once. Input material: PBMCs or T cells enriched from blood (not recorded which). Receptors originate from a woman aged 45-60 years who had recovered from COVID-19. Each CDR3 is given with its conserved first and last residue. The size of a clone is reported for some rows only, either as once, few or many, or as a class for expanded clones.

V: TRBV9; J: TRBJ2-2; size: few; CDR3: CASSVGDTGELFF
V: TRBV10-3; J: TRBJ2-2; size: .; CDR3: CAIRGTGTGELFF
V: TRBV6-6; J: TRBJ2-1; size: .; CDR3: CASSYSAPNNEQFF
V: TRBV7-2; J: TRBJ2-2; size: .; CDR3: CASSLVSTRRGSNTGELFF
V: TRBV9; J: TRBJ1-1; size: few; CDR3: CASGEGGAFF
V: TRBV18; J: TRBJ2-1; size: .; CDR3: CASSPSSGSYNEQFF
V: TRBV7-6; J: TRBJ2-1; size: .; CDR3: CASSRNTGNEQFF
V: TRBV28; J: TRBJ2-7; size: .; CDR3: CASSFGTSGTFLREQYF
V: TRBV7-6; J: TRBJ1-3; size: .; CDR3: CASSLGPGSPGNTIYF
V: TRBV9; J: TRBJ2-2; size: .; CDR3: CASSVGTGTSGRNTGELFF
V: TRBV27; J: TRBJ2-1; size: .; CDR3: CARWPPYNEQFF
V: TRBV7-9; J: TRBJ2-7; size: .; CDR3: CASSLVRPREGSEQYF
V: TRBV7-2; J: TRBJ1-1; size: .; CDR3: CASSLAPRRVNTEAFF
V: TRBV6-6; J: TRBJ2-7; size: once; CDR3: CASSSQGLTYEQYF
V: TRBV18; J: TRBJ2-7; size: .; CDR3: CASSPNPGQRSYEQYF
V: TRBV2; J: TRBJ2-4; size: few; CDR3: CASRQEKNIQYF
V: TRBV2; J: TRBJ2-1; size: .; CDR3: CASSEAAVAPYYNEQFF
V: TRBV18; J: TRBJ2-7; size: .; CDR3: CASSDSASYEQYF
V: TRBV27; J: TRBJ1-2; size: .; CDR3: CASSGGGGDYNGYTF
V: TRBV18; J: TRBJ2-2; size: .; CDR3: CASSPPRARDTGELFF
V: TRBV29-1; J: TRBJ2-4; size: .; CDR3: CSIGTGSKNIQYF
V: TRBV5-4; J: TRBJ2-5; size: .; CDR3: CASSSFGTGGGGGTQYF
V: TRBV5-5; J: TRBJ1-2; size: once; CDR3: CASSSSSLGYTF
V: TRBV18; J: TRBJ1-5; size: .; CDR3: CASSPRTGSDQPQHF
V: TRBV5-6; J: TRBJ2-7; size: .; CDR3: CASSPLGQGGYEQYF
V: TRBV5-6; J: TRBJ2-7; size: .; CDR3: CASSLGGLGGGLAYEQYF
V: TRBV9; J: TRBJ2-6; size: .; CDR3: CASSVRDRAGANVLTF
V: TRBV28; J: TRBJ2-6; size: many; CDR3: CASRYTQGSHGANVLTF
V: TRBV10-3; J: TRBJ1-6; size: .; CDR3: CAIRADRVNSPLHF
V: TRBV19; J: TRBJ1-5; size: few; CDR3: CASSAQGYSNQPQHF
V: TRBV4-2; J: TRBJ1-4; size: .; CDR3: CASSPWGTNEKLFF
V: TRBV3-1/TRBV3-2; J: TRBJ1-4; size: few; CDR3: CASSQIPDRLGEKLFF
V: TRBV18; J: TRBJ1-4; size: .; CDR3: CASSQNTGGSISTTNEKLFF
V: TRBV7-2; J: TRBJ1-1; size: .; CDR3: CASSLDQGSVTEAFF
V: TRBV2; J: TRBJ2-2; size: .; CDR3: CASSKDSRLRTGELFF
V: TRBV19; J: TRBJ1-1; size: .; CDR3: CASTFGTGVMNTEAFF
V: TRBV6-2/TRBV6-3; J: TRBJ2-3; size: .; CDR3: CASSYFDRVTDTQYF
V: TRBV4-2; J: TRBJ2-7; size: .; CDR3: CASSQLTSGAAYEQYF
V: TRBV27; J: TRBJ2-5; size: .; CDR3: CASRTNQETQYF
V: TRBV9; J: TRBJ2-1; size: .; CDR3: CASSVDSGPYNEQFF